This TCR beta chain emerged from a study of early T cells in non-severe SARS-CoV-2 infection. Across the study: Bulk RNA from unsorted whole blood was sequenced; chains were unpaired. General study results and limits: Comparison of clonotypes with VDJdb favored anti-spike CD8 responses while missing private and CD4 specificities.

Individual cDNA molecules received unique molecular identifiers during library preparation. One entry per CDR3 protein, called by TCRdb with MiXCR from the 5' RACE reads. The sample includes 90,000 to 120,000 distinct CDR3 sequences, over 8.5% seen only once; the top ten take about 8.1%. This clonotype was recorded at least ten times. The antigen is undetermined. Material: whole blood. This clonotype was obtained from an adult who was a healthcare worker with PCR-confirmed SARS-CoV-2 infection or an uninfected control (not recorded which).

Here the CDR3 DNA reads TGTGCCAGCAGCTTGGGGACCTATGGCTACACCTTC. Translating it yields CASSLGTYGYTF. This chain links TRBV7-8 with TRBJ1-2; a possible D gene is TRBD1 (5 bases). CDR1 and CDR2 from the germline V gene are SGHVS and FQNEAQ. This CDR3 spans 12 amino acids. V gave up 3 bases and J gave up 4 bases, with 6 bases separating them.